These T cell receptor beta chains were read from a single sample in a study of beta chain features in type 1 diabetes. TCRdb's table, derived via immunoSEQ multiplex PCR, lists solely in-frame clones and lacks some. The sample records approximately 270,000 clones, approximately 15% being singletons. Sequencing was carried out using naive CD4+ T cells from blood. The source is a man aged 25 to 45 with type 1 diabetes. The CDR3 runs from the conserved cysteine through the conserved F or W. The D gene is left open where the match is weak. The listing skips clone size in some rows; elsewhere it reads once, few, many or a size class.

J gene,clone size,D gene,V gene,CDR3 length,CDR3 protein,CDR3 DNA
TRBJ2-7,.,.,TRBV11-2,14,CASSLSGGVWLQYF,TGTGCCAGCAGCTTATCGGGCGGGGTTTGGTTGCAGTACTTC
TRBJ2-7,few,TRBD1,TRBV4-1,17,CASSQQGQGVSPGEQYF,TGCGCCAGCAGCCAGCAGGGACAGGGGGTTTCTCCTGGGGAGCAGTACTTC
TRBJ2-6,few,.,TRBV10-3,16,CAISAQGLAGANVLTF,TGTGCCATCAGTGCGCAGGGTCTAGCTGGGGCCAACGTCCTGACTTTC
TRBJ1-2,.,TRBD1,TRBV19,14,CASSPGTGDYGYTF,TGTGCCAGTAGTCCAGGGACAGGGGACTATGGCTACACCTTC
TRBJ2-7,.,TRBD2,TRBV5-1,14,CASSLPREGYEQYF,TGCGCCAGCAGCTTGCCGCGGGAGGGCTACGAGCAGTACTTC
TRBJ2-7,few,TRBD2,TRBV18,15,CASSPGSGRAYEQYF,TGTGCCAGCTCACCGGGGAGCGGGAGGGCGTACGAGCAGTACTTC
TRBJ2-1,few,.,TRBV7-2,14,CASSLGGGLLSRFF,TGTGCCAGCAGCTTAGGAGGGGGACTACTTTCTCGGTTCTTC
TRBJ2-3,.,.,TRBV25-1,14,CASRDSKSTDTQYF,TGTGCCAGCAGAGACAGTAAATCGACAGATACGCAGTATTTT
TRBJ1-1,.,TRBD1,TRBV5-6,13,CASSLLGTGESFF,TGTGCCAGCAGCTTGCTCGGGACAGGTGAATCTTTCTTT
TRBJ2-4,.,TRBD1,TRBV5-1,17,CASSNEQGGAGENIQYF,TGCGCCAGCAGCAATGAACAGGGGGGAGCCGGAGAAAACATTCAGTACTTC
TRBJ1-1,.,.,TRBV29-1,15,CSVAFRVAMNTEAFF,TGCAGCGTTGCATTCAGGGTAGCCATGAACACTGAAGCTTTCTTT
TRBJ2-7,few,.,TRBV30,14,CAWSPDRTSYEQYF,TGTGCCTGGAGCCCAGACAGGACATCCTACGAGCAGTACTTC
TRBJ2-3,few,.,TRBV7-3,15,CASSLTPERSDTQYF,TGTGCCAGCAGCTTAACCCCCGAGCGGTCGGATACGCAGTATTTT
TRBJ2-1,few,TRBD2,TRBV18,16,CASSPPSGVVYNEQFF,TGTGCCAGCTCACCACCGAGCGGGGTAGTGTACAATGAGCAGTTCTTC